This T cell receptor beta chain derives from a study of T-cell memory formation after mild COVID-19. Study in general: In these data, TCR clusters were largely donor specific.

CDR3 length: 13 amino acids. V was clipped by 6 bases and J by 5 bases, with 16 bases between them. Germline loops: CDR1 SQVTM, CDR2 ANQGSEA. Study-wide findings and caveats: Among CD4+ contracting clones, most were CM and EM, and CD8+ ones EMRA.

As to this clonotype: Its antigen is as yet unknown.

5'RACE with constant-segment primers built TCRalpha and TCRbeta cDNA libraries with UMIs. TCRdb itself ran the 5' RACE reads through MiXCR, one entry per CDR3 protein. Of approximately 350,000 distinct CDR3 sequences listed, 25% to 30% are singletons. The receptor comes from an adult woman who had mild COVID-19 (a few samples of this study predate the infection). Cell type and time point are not known. Specimen: PBMCs or a T cell subset sorted from them (not recorded which). The genes are TRBV29-1 and TRBJ2-5; tentative D call: TRBD1 (5 bases). CDR3 in DNA: TGCAGCGTCCGATCGAAGGGGTGGGAGACCCAGTACTTC. This gives the protein CSVRSKGWETQYF.